This T cell receptor (beta chain) was sequenced during a study of blood T cell repertoires in COVID-19. Participant age was about 18 to 95 years, and participants resided in about two dozen US areas. Cohort assignment relied on participant-reported clinical history. Trimming stripped 7 bases from V and 8 bases from J, with 16 bases between. Germline V gene lookup returns CDR1 SGHRS and CDR2 YFSETQ. This CDR3 contains 13 residues. In the source study's methods: Nucleated cell number was recorded as an estimate derived from reference gene primer amplification. Data came from immunoSEQ multiplex PCR; TCRdb stores just in-frame clones and leaves some out. Clone size and V and J calls were adopted from that table, with D and trimming inferred from the DNA. The sample shows roughly 200,000 clones, about 85% of them seen only once.

This TCR derives from a man aged 35 to 55 who had recovered from COVID-19. The genes are TRBV5-1 and TRBJ2-1; the D gene could be TRBD1 or TRBD2 (6 bases each). Sequences were obtained from PBMCs or T cells enriched from blood (not recorded which). In DNA, the CDR3 is TGCGCCAGCCGATTGGGGGGCCCCGATGAGCAGTTCTTC. Translated, it gives CASRLGGPDEQFF.